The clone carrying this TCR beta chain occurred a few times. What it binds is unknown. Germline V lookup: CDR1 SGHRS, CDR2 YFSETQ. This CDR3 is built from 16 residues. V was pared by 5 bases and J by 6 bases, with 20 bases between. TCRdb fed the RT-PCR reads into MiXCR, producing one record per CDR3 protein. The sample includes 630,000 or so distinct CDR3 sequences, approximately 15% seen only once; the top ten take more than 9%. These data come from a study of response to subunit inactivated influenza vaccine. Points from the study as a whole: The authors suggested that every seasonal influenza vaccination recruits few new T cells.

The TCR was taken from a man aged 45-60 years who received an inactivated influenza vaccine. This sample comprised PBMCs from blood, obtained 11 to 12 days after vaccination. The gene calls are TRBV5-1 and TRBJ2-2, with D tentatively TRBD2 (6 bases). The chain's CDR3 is CASSPLRGGFSGELFF. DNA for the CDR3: TGCGCCAGCAGTCCTTTGCGGGGCGGATTCTCCGGGGAGCTGTTTTTT.